The source of this TCR beta chain is a study of cytomegalovirus exposure and HLA in healthy donors. Amplification used 60 Vbeta primers and 13 Jbeta primers. The table came from immunoSEQ multiplex PCR; TCRdb's copy has only in-frame clones and leaves some out. The top ten hold around 1.5% of the sample, which has about 94,000 clones, about 80% seen once. Germline V lookup: CDR1 KGHSH, CDR2 LQKENI. V gave up 3 bases and J gave up 8 bases, with 8 bases separating them. This CDR3 is built from 12 residues. The rearrangement uses TRBV18 and TRBJ2-1; TRBD2 might be the D (6 bases). The specimen sequenced was PBMCs. This receptor was taken from a male donor in good health and CMV-seronegative. DNA for the CDR3: TGTGCCAGCTCACCCTCGGGAGATGAGCAGTTCTTC. Translation gives CASSPSGDEQFF.